This TCR beta chain was observed in a study of blood T cell repertoires in COVID-19. Study summary: Samples came from the United States, Italy and Spain, spanning acute and convalescent COVID-19. Sample material is recorded as cDNA or gDNA derived from T cells, B-cell-depleted T cells, or PBMCs.

Per germline, CDR1 MDHEN and CDR2 SYDVKM. The CDR3 has 14 amino acids. Trimming shortened V by 8 bases and J by 3 bases, and 17 bases separated the two germline ends. In the original workflow: Amplification from reference gene primers served as the basis for estimated nucleated cell counts. Assay: immunoSEQ multiplex PCR; the TCRdb copy retains only in-frame clones and omits some. The DNA gave D and trimming, while V, J and clone size come from that table. The sample gives about 170,000 clones, roughly 86% of which show up once; approximately 7.7% is in the top ten. This chain joins TRBV28 and TRBJ2-7; D possibly corresponds to TRBD1 (6 bases). What was sequenced was peripheral blood. This receptor was identified in a man in his forties or fifties who had recovered from COVID-19. CDR3 amino acids: CASGATGTYYEQYF. DNA for the CDR3: TGTGCCAGCGGAGCAACCGGGACATACTACGAGCAGTACTTC.